Listed below are T cell receptor beta chains from one sample, sequenced in a study of T cells in localized non-small cell lung cancer. The protocol was immunoSEQ multiplex PCR, while the TCRdb copy is restricted to in-frame clones and leaves out a portion. This sample has 100,000 to 150,000 clones, with 80% to 90% found just once. Specimen: peripheral blood, collected before any cancer treatment. The receptors originated from a female donor older than 55 with stage I lung adenocarcinoma. Both conserved end residues are part of each CDR3. The order of the fields is V gene, clone size, D gene, J gene, CDR3 DNA, CDR3 protein. The D gene is left open where the match is weak. Rows may omit the clone size; those that give it use once, few, many or a size class.

TRBV19	-	TRBD2	TRBJ2-3	TGTGCCAGTAGTAGAGGTAGCGGGAGCACAGATACGCAGTATTTT	CASSRGSGSTDTQYF
TRBV10-1	medium-sized	-	TRBJ2-1	TGCGCCAGCAGTGATCGTCGGAATGAGCAGTTCTTC	CASSDRRNEQFF
TRBV19	-	-	TRBJ1-1	TGTGCCAGTAGTATAGATCAAGGGGCGGCTGAAGCTTTCTTT	CASSIDQGAAEAFF
TRBV5-5	-	TRBD2	TRBJ2-7	TGTGCCAGCAGCTTGGTGGCGGGAGGTACCTACGAGCAGTACTTC	CASSLVAGGTYEQYF
TRBV29-1	once	-	TRBJ1-3	TGCAGCGTTGAACCGGCAGTCGGAAACACCATATATTTT	CSVEPAVGNTIYF
TRBV6-1	few	-	TRBJ2-7	TGTGCCAGCAGCGTTTTTGGGCCCTCCTACGAGCAGTACTTC	CASSVFGPSYEQYF
TRBV11-2	-	-	TRBJ2-3	TGTGCCAGCAGCTTAGTGACGACACCCATCTCCCATGGGACGCAGTATTTT	CASSLVTTPISHGTQYF
TRBV7-8	-	-	TRBJ2-7	TGTGCCAGCTCATATCCGGACTTCAGCTCCTACGAGCAGTACTTC	CASSYPDFSSYEQYF
TRBV6-1	-	TRBD2	TRBJ2-7	TGTGCCAGCAGTGTCCGGGAGGTTGAGCAGTACTTC	CASSVREVEQYF
TRBV7-9	-	-	TRBJ2-6	TGTGCCAGCAGCTTAGTCCAGGGACTTCTCTCTGGGGCCAACGTCCTGACTTTC	CASSLVQGLLSGANVLTF
TRBV19	-	TRBD1	TRBJ1-2	TGTGCCAGTAGTTCCACGACAGGGGGCTATGGCTACACCTTC	CASSSTTGGYGYTF
TRBV18	once	-	TRBJ2-5	TGTGCCAGCTCACCGAGTGCTCAAGAGACCCAGTACTTC	CASSPSAQETQYF
TRBV18	once	-	TRBJ1-5	TGTGCCAGCTCACCCCAGTTGGATCAGCCCCAGCATTTT	CASSPQLDQPQHF
TRBV2	-	-	TRBJ1-1	TGTGCCAGCATACGGTACATGAACACTGAAGCTTTCTTT	CASIRYMNTEAFF
TRBV27	-	-	TRBJ1-2	TGTGCCAGCAGTTTAATCGGGGATAACTATGGCTACACCTTC	CASSLIGDNYGYTF
TRBV15	-	-	TRBJ1-2	TGTGCCACCAGCAGAGCTCGGGTCGAGTATGGCTACACCTTC	CATSRARVEYGYTF
TRBV5-6	once	-	TRBJ1-1	TGTGCCAGCAGCTCCGTGAGTGAAGCTTTCTTT	CASSSVSEAFF
TRBV28	once	TRBD1	TRBJ1-3	TGTGCCAGCAGTGGGACAGGGGTTGGAAACACCATATATTTT	CASSGTGVGNTIYF
TRBV2	-	TRBD1	TRBJ1-5	TGTGCCAGCAGTAGACAGGGTAACGATCAGCCCCAGCATTTT	CASSRQGNDQPQHF
TRBV9	-	TRBD2	TRBJ2-1	TGTGCCAGCAGCGACTACGCCGGGGGGGAGAGTTACAATGAGCAGTTCTTC	CASSDYAGGESYNEQFF
TRBV29-1	few	-	TRBJ1-1	TGCAGCAGTGGCGAGGTTGAAGCTTTCTTT	CSSGEVEAFF
TRBV6-1	-	-	TRBJ2-7	TGTGCCAGCAGCCGATCTGAGACAGGAGCCTACGAGCAGTACTTC	CASSRSETGAYEQYF
TRBV5-1	-	-	TRBJ2-7	TGCGCCAGCAGCTCTTCCTACGAGCAGTACTTC	CASSSSYEQYF
TRBV6-6	few	-	TRBJ1-2	TGTGCCAGCAGTTACTCGTTGAACTATGGCTACACCTTC	CASSYSLNYGYTF
TRBV7-9	-	-	TRBJ1-2	TGTGCCAGCAGACCAGCGGGGCCTTATGGCTACACCTTC	CASRPAGPYGYTF
TRBV2	-	TRBD1	TRBJ2-3	TGTGCCAGCATTAAGAAAACCCCGGGACAGGCACAAACAGATACGCAGTATTTT	CASIKKTPGQAQTDTQYF
TRBV10-1	-	-	TRBJ2-3	TGCGCCAGAGAACAGGGAAAAAGCACAGATACGCAGTATTTT	CAREQGKSTDTQYF
TRBV27	-	-	TRBJ2-1	TGTGCCAGCAAAATGCACGGGACATACAATGAGCAGTTCTTC	CASKMHGTYNEQFF
TRBV11-1	-	TRBD2	TRBJ2-3	TGTGCCAGCAGCCGAGCTAGCGGTTCTAGCACAGATACGCAGTATTTT	CASSRASGSSTDTQYF
TRBV6-5	once	-	TRBJ1-2	TGTGCCAGCAGTTACACCTCGGACGGAAGATATGGCTACACCTTC	CASSYTSDGRYGYTF
TRBV19	-	TRBD1	TRBJ1-2	TGTGCCGCCAGGGGGCAAACTAACTATGGCTACACCTTC	CAARGQTNYGYTF
TRBV10-2	-	TRBD1	TRBJ2-7	TGCGCCAGCAGAAGGGACAGGGGGCAGTATGAGCAGTACTTC	CASRRDRGQYEQYF
TRBV28	-	-	TRBJ1-5	TGTGCCAGCAGAGGCAGGGGAAGTAGCAATCAGCCCCAGCATTTT	CASRGRGSSNQPQHF
TRBV5-6	-	-	TRBJ1-2	TGTGCCAGCAGCTTGGCGGTGAGAGCGAAAGGTAGGGGCTACACCTTC	CASSLAVRAKGRGYTF
TRBV28	once	TRBD2	TRBJ2-7	TGTGCCAGCAGTGAGCGATATAGCGGGAGGGCCACCTACGAGCAGTACTTC	CASSERYSGRATYEQYF
TRBV19	-	-	TRBJ1-2	TGTGCCAGTAGTATGGGGGGAATCACAACAGGCGGCTATGGCTACACCTTC	CASSMGGITTGGYGYTF
TRBV30	-	-	TRBJ1-2	TGTGCCTGGAGTTCGGGGGTTTCGCATGGCTACACCTTC	CAWSSGVSHGYTF
TRBV28	-	TRBD1	TRBJ1-2	TGTGCCAGCAGCCGGGGACAGTCTATCCCCTATGGCTACACCTTC	CASSRGQSIPYGYTF
TRBV11-1	once	-	TRBJ2-5	TGTGCCAGCAGCTTTCGGGGGGCGCGGGAGACCCAGTACTTC	CASSFRGARETQYF
TRBV6-5	-	-	TRBJ1-1	TGTGCCAGCAGTTTGGGGAAAGGGACTCTAGACACTGAAGCTTTCTTT	CASSLGKGTLDTEAFF
TRBV6-5	-	-	TRBJ1-1	TGTGCCAGCACCGAAGGAGGTTGGGACACTGAAGCTTTCTTT	CASTEGGWDTEAFF
TRBV27	-	TRBD1	TRBJ1-4	TGTGCCAGCAGACCCGGACAGGGGGCCCTCGGGCCACATGAAAAACTGTTTTTT	CASRPGQGALGPHEKLFF
TRBV27	-	-	TRBJ2-7	TGTGCCAGCAGTTTTAGCCAGCGGTCCTACGAGCAGTACTTC	CASSFSQRSYEQYF
TRBV19	once	TRBD2	TRBJ2-5	TGTGCCAGTAGTAGGACGACCGGGGCTAGCGGCGAGACCCAGTACTTC	CASSRTTGASGETQYF
TRBV9	-	-	TRBJ2-1	TGTGCCAGCAGCGTGCGAGGGGCGGGAAACTACAATGAGCAGTTCTTC	CASSVRGAGNYNEQFF
TRBV5-1	-	TRBD1	TRBJ2-5	TGCGCCAGCAGCTTGGACAGGGGAAAAGAGACCCAGTACTTC	CASSLDRGKETQYF
TRBV15	once	TRBD2	TRBJ2-1	TGTGCCACCAGCAAAGGCCTAGCGGGAGGCCCGAATGAGCAGTTCTTC	CATSKGLAGGPNEQFF
TRBV18	-	TRBD2	TRBJ2-3	TGTGCCAGCTCACCTTTAACCGGGACTAGCGGGAGAGGGGACACAGATACGCAGTATTTT	CASSPLTGTSGRGDTDTQYF
TRBV7-7	-	TRBD2	TRBJ2-1	TGTGCCAGCAGCCGACTAGCGGGAAACAATGAGCAGTTCTTC	CASSRLAGNNEQFF
TRBV15	-	-	TRBJ2-1	TGTGCCACCAGCAGAGATAAGCTAGCTCCCTACAATGAGCAGTTCTTC	CATSRDKLAPYNEQFF
TRBV7-8	-	-	TRBJ1-2	TGTGCCAGCAGCTTAGCGGGGGGACGGAATTATGGCTACACCTTC	CASSLAGGRNYGYTF